This TCR beta chain was observed in a study of graft-versus-host responses after intestinal transplantation (dated by TCRdb to about 2021). For the study in its entirety: The transplants that recipients got were multivisceral, liver-intestinal, or isolated intestinal. Every recipient was given anti-thymocyte globulin induction, followed by around three years of maintenance tacrolimus and steroids. Graft-versus-host and host-versus-graft alloreactive T cell clones were tracked in the graft, circulation and bone marrow after intestinal transplantation using bulk TCR-beta CDR3 sequencing. Alloreactive clones were identified by sequencing pre-transplant mixed lymphocyte reaction products and comparing them with unstimulated pre-transplant donor and recipient T cells. Of the 20 to 30 intestinal transplant recipients enrolled in the cohort, one of whom was a retransplant, a few patients without pretransplant specimens were excluded. A peak of at least 4% donor T cells among recipient peripheral blood mononuclear cells was the definition used for donor T cell macrochimerism. Rather than being sequenced by the commercial service, samples from a few later patients were sequenced in-house on an Illumina MiSeq and processed with MiXCR.

In light of the paper, this sample's time point label describes: cells obtained before transplantation from donor or recipient. CD3+CD4+ and CD3+CD8+ populations were FACS-sorted from unstimulated pre-transplant donor and recipient cells taken from spleen or lymph nodes. The full study reports these points: Early after transplant, declines in HvG clones were associated with peak levels of circulating GvH clones. Conclusions were limited by the relatively low number and heterogeneity of intestinal transplant patients. In the allografts of patients with donor T cell macrochimerism, GvH to HvG T cell clonal ratios were high. GvH clones were found in recipient bone marrow, and some of the GvH clones appeared earlier in ileal mucosa or blood, which is consistent with an intestinal mucosal origin.

Concerning this clone: Its recognized antigen is unknown. Base quality data are lacking; no much larger clone is found one base away.

CDR1 and CDR2 are read off the germline V gene as MDHEN and SYDVKM. The cysteine opens and the phenylalanine closes a CDR3 of 16 amino acids. Solely the CDR3 DNA is kept, with 48 bases framed from the first base. The germline V end is reduced by 6 bases and the J end by 5 bases; junction bases left unmatched: 12. Library method: the immunoSEQ multiplex PCR assay. For most patients, genomic DNA was isolated with the Qiagen DNeasy Blood and Tissue Kit and sent frozen to Adaptive Biotechnologies for TCR sequencing. For most patients, high-throughput TCR-beta CDR3 sequencing of genomic DNA was performed by Adaptive Biotechnologies. Processing in the source paper ran as follows. Adaptive's ImmunoSEQ software was the source of the TCR sequencing data for 18 patients, while a few other patients were processed with MiXCR and VDJtools. To correct CD4 versus CD8 sorting errors, sequences present in both subsets at a frequency ratio below 5:1 were removed. CDR3 nucleotide sequences shared between donor and recipient were removed because their origin could not be assigned. To be classed as alloreactive, a clone needed at least 2-fold expansion over unstimulated cells and a minimum CFSE-low frequency of 0.002% (template counts) or 0.001% (read counts). Clones detected in sequenced pre-transplant spleen, lymph node, or MLR CFSE-low populations of the donor or recipient were defined as mappable. Cumulative frequency of alloreactive clones was calculated as a percentage of all sequences weighted by copy number. In its TCRdb copy, this immuneACCESS table keeps in-frame sequences only and misses some clones. Where compared with another copy, unresolved V genes explain less than half of these, and the others have no known cause. The DNA gave D and trimming, while V, J and clone size come from that table. A total of 130,000 to 150,000 clones appear in this sample, approximately 91% of them only once. The top ten clones comprise roughly 0.19% of the sample.

The sample here was unstimulated CD4+ T cells sorted from spleen or lymph node cells, taken before intestinal transplant. This receptor chain uses TRBV28 and TRBJ1-4; 7 junctional bases match TRBD1. The TCR comes from a human donor who received an intestinal transplant. The CDR3 reads CASSSPGQTKNEKLFF. The DNA sequence reads TGTGCCAGCAGCTCACCGGGACAGACTAAAAATGAAAAACTGTTTTTT. With the rest looked up from the reference TRBV28 and TRBJ1-4 genes rather than sequenced, the full variable domain is DVKVTQSSRYLVKRTGEKVFLECVQDMDHENMFWYRQDPGLGLRLIYFSYDVKMKEKGDIPEGYSVSREKKERFSLILESASTNQTSMYLCASSSPGQTKNEKLFFGSGTQLSVL.